This is a list of T cell receptor beta chains from one sample in a study of blood T cells in healthy people across ages. MiXCR, run by TCRdb on the 5' RACE reads, gives a single entry per CDR3 protein. The data contain around 2 million distinct CDR3 sequences, around 40% of them seen just once; the ten biggest clones take up more than 20%. The specimen sequenced was blood. The origin of the receptors is a human donor in good health. Each CDR3 is given with its conserved first and last residue. D genes are given only for firm matches. Clone size appears in some rows only: once, few, many, or a class for an expanded clone.

few | TRBJ2-7 | TRBV28 | TRBD1 | TGTGCCAGCGACAGGGGTGTCGAGCAGTACTTC | CASDRGVEQYF
NA | TRBJ2-1 | TRBV6-1 | NA | TGTGCCAGCAGTGAATGGCAGAGCTCCTACAATGAGCAGTTCTTC | CASSEWQSSYNEQFF
NA | TRBJ1-4 | TRBV24-1 | NA | TGTGCCACCAGTGATTTCAACTGGGACATCGCGACTAATGAAAAACTGTTTTTT | CATSDFNWDIATNEKLFF
few | TRBJ2-7 | TRBV7-2 | NA | TGTGCCAGCAGCTTAGGACAGTCGTTCTCCTACGAGCAGTACTTC | CASSLGQSFSYEQYF
NA | TRBJ2-7 | TRBV6-2/TRBV6-3 | NA | TGTGCCAGCACCCTTAGTTTGAGCAGCTACGAGCAGTACTTC | CASTLSLSSYEQYF
NA | TRBJ1-2 | TRBV7-8 | NA | TGTGCCAGCAGCTTAATGGCTAACTATGGCTACACCTTC | CASSLMANYGYTF
NA | TRBJ1-6 | TRBV2 | NA | TGTGCCAGCAGTGAATCCGGGGCTTGGGGTTCACCCCTCCACTTT | CASSESGAWGSPLHF
many | TRBJ2-4 | TRBV4-2 | TRBD2 | TGTGCCAGCAGCCTCCACCGGACTAGCGAGAACATTCAGTACTTC | CASSLHRTSENIQYF
NA | TRBJ2-3 | TRBV4-2 | TRBD2 | TGTGCCAGCAGCCTTGAAAAGGCGGGGGGGCAGTATTTT | CASSLEKAGGQYF
NA | TRBJ2-7 | TRBV7-2 | NA | TGTGCCAGCAGCTATCCGCGGGGGCACTACGAGCAGTACTTC | CASSYPRGHYEQYF
many | TRBJ2-5 | TRBV20-1 | TRBD2 | TGCAGTGCTGGACTAGCGGGTCAAGAGACCCAGTACTTC | CSAGLAGQETQYF
NA | TRBJ2-5 | TRBV10-3 | NA | TGTGCCATCAGTGATCTCTGGGAGACCCAGTACTTC | CAISDLWETQYF
NA | TRBJ2-1 | TRBV4-1 | NA | TGCGCCAGCTTGGCGATCGGGGCTTCCTACAATGAGCAGTTCTTC | CASLAIGASYNEQFF
few | TRBJ1-5 | TRBV7-8 | NA | TGTGCCAGCAGCTTAGATTTAGAAGGCAGTCAGCCCCAGCATTTT | CASSLDLEGSQPQHF
NA | TRBJ1-1 | TRBV5-1 | NA | TGCGCCAGCAGCTTGGGTAAGGGGCTGAACACCGAAGCTTTCTTT | CASSLGKGLNTEAFF
few | TRBJ2-3 | TRBV29-1 | NA | TGCAGCTGGACCGCAGGAACAGATACGCAGTATTTT | CSWTAGTDTQYF
few | TRBJ2-3 | TRBV20-1 | NA | TGCAGCGCATGGAGGGGCAGGGCGTCAGATACGCAGTATTTT | CSAWRGRASDTQYF
NA | TRBJ2-5 | TRBV10-3 | TRBD2 | TGTGCCATCAGTGAAGTAGCGGGAGAGACCCTGTACTTC | CAISEVAGETLYF
few | TRBJ1-2 | TRBV9 | NA | TGTGCCAGCAGCGTAGGCCAGGCTTCCAACTATGGCTACACCTTC | CASSVGQASNYGYTF
few | TRBJ2-3 | TRBV7-2 | NA | TGTGCCAGCAGCTTATGGGGGGGGGCCCGCACAGATACGCAGTATTTT | CASSLWGGARTDTQYF
NA | TRBJ2-7 | TRBV6-1 | TRBD2 | TGTGCGACTCAGCGAGCGGGGAGTTCCTACGAGCAGTACTTC | CATQRAGSSYEQYF
NA | TRBJ2-4 | TRBV9 | NA | TGTGCCAGCAGCGGAATGCAGGGTGAAGAGCAGTACTTC | CASSGMQGEEQYF
NA | TRBJ1-1 | TRBV3-1 | NA | TGTGCCAGCAGCCAACTAGGGTGGAGGACTGAAGCTTTCTTT | CASSQLGWRTEAFF
NA | TRBJ2-7 | TRBV20-1 | NA | TGCAGTGCTAGAGCCGGGACTCGATCATTGTACTTC | CSARAGTRSLYF
NA | TRBJ1-2 | TRBV6-5 | NA | TGTGCCACCAGGGACCTGATTAACTATGGCTACACCTTC | CATRDLINYGYTF
NA | TRBJ1-4 | TRBV12-3/TRBV12-4 | TRBD1 | TGTGCCAGCAGTTGGGACAGGGGGACGGGAAAACTGTTTTTT | CASSWDRGTGKLFF
few | TRBJ2-1 | TRBV7-2 | TRBD1 | TGTGCCAGCAGCCCCAGGGGGCGGGGCTCCTACAATGAGCAGTTCTTC | CASSPRGRGSYNEQFF
NA | TRBJ1-2 | TRBV6-5 | NA | TGTGCCGGCAGGTACTCGGGGTTAACGTATGGCTACACCTTC | CAGRYSGLTYGYTF
NA | TRBJ2-7 | TRBV20-1 | NA | TGCAGTGCTAGAGATTTTCAGAGGGGCTACGAGCAGTACTTC | CSARDFQRGYEQYF
NA | TRBJ1-1 | TRBV28 | TRBD1 | TGTGCCAGCAGTTCCCATGGAGGGGGCGACACTGAAGCTTTCTTT | CASSSHGGGDTEAFF
NA | TRBJ2-1 | TRBV9 | TRBD2 | TGTGCCAGCAGCGCCCGGGGGGTCAATGAGCAGTTCTTC | CASSARGVNEQFF
few | TRBJ1-5 | TRBV15 | TRBD1 | TGTGCCACCAGCCGCGGCCCAATTCAGGGGGATCAGCCCCAGCATTTT | CATSRGPIQGDQPQHF
NA | TRBJ2-4 | TRBV29-1 | NA | TGCAGCGTTGAAGATTGGGGGGCTGGTAGAAACATTCAGTACTTC | CSVEDWGAGRNIQYF
few | TRBJ2-1 | TRBV7-2 | NA | TGTGCCAGCAGCTTATCAGTATCCAATGAGCAGTTCTTC | CASSLSVSNEQFF
few | TRBJ2-7 | TRBV6-2/TRBV6-3 | NA | TGTGCCAGCAGCTACAGGGCGGGTCCGGCTGAGCAGTACTTC | CASSYRAGPAEQYF
NA | TRBJ2-5 | TRBV20-1 | NA | TGCAGTGCCACGCCAGCGTCAGGGCTAGGGGAGACCCAGTACTTC | CSATPASGLGETQYF
few | TRBJ2-3 | TRBV28 | NA | TGTGCCAGCAGCTTCGTGAGGCCAAGCACAGATACGCAGTATTTT | CASSFVRPSTDTQYF